These 3 T cell receptor beta chains were sequenced from one sample in a study of cytomegalovirus exposure and HLA in healthy donors. The PCR made use of 60 Vbeta and 13 Jbeta primers. Measured with immunoSEQ multiplex PCR; TCRdb has only the in-frame clones, and not every one. The sample holds some 150,000 clones, about 82% seen once. The sample comprised PBMCs. These receptors were taken from a female donor in good health and CMV-seropositive.

The V call is TRBV7-9, the J call TRBJ2-2; a weak D match, TRBD1 (5 bases). The CDR3 length is 17 residues. V was shortened by 1 base and J by 2 bases, with 14 bases between the two germline ends. Germline V lookup: CDR1 SEHNR, CDR2 FQNEAQ (reference sequence). DNA for the CDR3: TGTGCCAGCAGCTTAGTTTTACGGCAGGGCAACACCGGGGAGCTGTTTTTT. Residues: CASSLVLRQGNTGELFF.

This sequence joins TRBV7-9 and TRBJ2-7, with D unresolved. The length of the CDR3 is 11 residues. V shed 5 bases and J shed 1 base, with 3 bases lying between them. Per germline, CDR1 SEHNR and CDR2 FQNEAQ (reference sequence). The DNA of the CDR3 is TGTGCCAGCAGCCCATCCTACGAGCAGTACTTC. This sequence encodes CASSPSYEQYF. Full variable domain (remainder filled in from reference TRBV7-9 and TRBJ2-7): DTGVSQNPRHKITKRGQNVTFRCDPISEHNRLYWYRQTLGQGPEFLTYFQNEAQLEKSRLLSDRFSAERPKGSFSTLEIQRTEQGDSAMYLCASSPSYEQYFGPGTRLTVT.

The rearrangement joins TRBV30 to TRBJ1-2; 7 bases are a match to TRBD1. Trimming removed 2 bases from V and 4 bases from J; junction bases left unmatched: 13. CDR3 length: 16 residues. Germline CDR1 and CDR2: GTSNPN and SVGIG (reference sequence). CDR3 amino acids: CAWSNLGQANLYGYTF. CDR3 in DNA: TGTGCCTGGAGTAATCTAGGACAGGCCAACCTCTATGGCTACACCTTC. Filled out from reference TRBV30 and TRBJ1-2, the complete variable domain reads SQTIHQWPATLVQPVGSPLSLECTVEGTSNPNLYWYRQAAGRGLQLLFYSVGIGQISSEVPQNLSASRPQDRQFILSSKKLLLSDSGFYLCAWSNLGQANLYGYTFGSGTRLTVV.